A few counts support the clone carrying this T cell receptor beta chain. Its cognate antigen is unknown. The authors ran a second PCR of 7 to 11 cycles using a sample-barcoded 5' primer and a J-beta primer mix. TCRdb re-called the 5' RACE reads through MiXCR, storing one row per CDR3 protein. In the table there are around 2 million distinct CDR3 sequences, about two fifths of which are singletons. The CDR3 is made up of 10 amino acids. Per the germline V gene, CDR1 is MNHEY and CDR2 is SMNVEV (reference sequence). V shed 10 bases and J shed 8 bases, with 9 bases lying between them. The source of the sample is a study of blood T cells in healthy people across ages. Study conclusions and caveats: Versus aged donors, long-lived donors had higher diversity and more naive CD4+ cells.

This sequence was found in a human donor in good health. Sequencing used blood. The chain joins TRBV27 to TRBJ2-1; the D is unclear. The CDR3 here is CATGWDEQFF. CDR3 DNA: TGTGCCACCGGCTGGGATGAGCAGTTCTTC.